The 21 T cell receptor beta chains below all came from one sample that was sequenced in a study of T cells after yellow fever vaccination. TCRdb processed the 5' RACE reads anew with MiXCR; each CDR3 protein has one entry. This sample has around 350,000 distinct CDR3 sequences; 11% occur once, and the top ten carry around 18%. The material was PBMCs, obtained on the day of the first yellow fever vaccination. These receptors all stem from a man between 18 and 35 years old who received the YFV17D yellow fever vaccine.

CDR3: CASSESGPEAFF. In DNA form, the CDR3 reads TGTGCCAGCAGTGAATCCGGCCCTGAAGCTTTCTTT. The genes are TRBV6-1 and TRBJ1-1, with D unresolved. CDR1 is MNHNS, CDR2 SASEGT, per germline. Trimming removed 2 bases at V and 6 bases at J, with 7 bases between. The CDR3 loop spans 12 amino acids.

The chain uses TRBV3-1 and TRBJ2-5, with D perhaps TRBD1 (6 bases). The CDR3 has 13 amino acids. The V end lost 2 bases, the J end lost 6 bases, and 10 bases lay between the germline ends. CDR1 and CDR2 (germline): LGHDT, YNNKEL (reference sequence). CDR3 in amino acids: CASSQTGIKTQYF. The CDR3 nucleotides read TGTGCCAGCAGCCAAACAGGGATTAAGACCCAGTACTTC.

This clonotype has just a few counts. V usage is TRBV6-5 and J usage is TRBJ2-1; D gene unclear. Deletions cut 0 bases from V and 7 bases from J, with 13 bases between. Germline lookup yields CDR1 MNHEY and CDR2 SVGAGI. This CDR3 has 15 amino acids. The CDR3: CASSYSLDTTNEQFF. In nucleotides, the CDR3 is TGTGCCAGCAGTTACTCGCTAGATACTACAAATGAGCAGTTCTTC.

The DNA of the CDR3 is TGTGCCAGCGATTCCCCCGGGACAGTCACAAGCTCCTACAATGAGCAGTTCTTC. Amino acid sequence: CASDSPGTVTSSYNEQFF. V is TRBV9 and J is TRBJ2-1; 7 bases map to TRBD1. The CDR3 has 18 residues. V lost 7 bases and J lost 0; bases outside the gene matches: 16. The germline CDR1 and CDR2 sequences are SGDLS and YYNGEE.

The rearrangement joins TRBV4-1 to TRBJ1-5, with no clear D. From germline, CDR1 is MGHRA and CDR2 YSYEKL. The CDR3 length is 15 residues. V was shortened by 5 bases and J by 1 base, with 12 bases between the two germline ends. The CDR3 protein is CASSRTTGSNQPQHF. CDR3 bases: TGCGCCAGCAGCAGAACCACGGGCAGCAATCAGCCCCAGCATTTT.

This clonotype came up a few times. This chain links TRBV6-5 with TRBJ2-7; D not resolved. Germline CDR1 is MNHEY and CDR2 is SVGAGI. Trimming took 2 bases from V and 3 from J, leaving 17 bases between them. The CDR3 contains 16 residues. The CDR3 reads CASSYQDTKNVYEQYF. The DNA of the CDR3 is TGTGCCAGCAGTTACCAAGACACGAAAAATGTCTACGAGCAGTACTTC.

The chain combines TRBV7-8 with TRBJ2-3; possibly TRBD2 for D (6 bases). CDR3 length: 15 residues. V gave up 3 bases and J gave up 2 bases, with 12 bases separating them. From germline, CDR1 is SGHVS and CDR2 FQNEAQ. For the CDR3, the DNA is TGTGCCAGCAGCTTCAAGCGGGTATTCACAGATACGCAGTATTTT. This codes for CASSFKRVFTDTQYF.

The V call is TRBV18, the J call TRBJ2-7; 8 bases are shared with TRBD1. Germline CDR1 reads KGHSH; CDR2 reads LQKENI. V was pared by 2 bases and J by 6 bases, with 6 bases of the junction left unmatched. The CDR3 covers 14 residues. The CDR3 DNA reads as TGTGCCAGCTCACCAGGACAGGGTCTTGGCGAGCAGTACTTC. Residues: CASSPGQGLGEQYF.

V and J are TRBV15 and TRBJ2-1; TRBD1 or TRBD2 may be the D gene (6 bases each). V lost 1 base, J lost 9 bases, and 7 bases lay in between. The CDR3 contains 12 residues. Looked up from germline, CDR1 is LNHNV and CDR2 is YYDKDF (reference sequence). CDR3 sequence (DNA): TGTGCCACCAGCAGAGGGGGGGCTGAGCAGTTCTTC. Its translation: CATSRGGAEQFF.

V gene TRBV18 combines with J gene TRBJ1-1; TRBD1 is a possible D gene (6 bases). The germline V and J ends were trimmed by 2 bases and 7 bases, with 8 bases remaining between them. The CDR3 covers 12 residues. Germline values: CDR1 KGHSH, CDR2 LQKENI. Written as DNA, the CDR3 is TGTGCCAGCTCACCATTACAGGGTGAAGCTTTCTTT. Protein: CASSPLQGEAFF.

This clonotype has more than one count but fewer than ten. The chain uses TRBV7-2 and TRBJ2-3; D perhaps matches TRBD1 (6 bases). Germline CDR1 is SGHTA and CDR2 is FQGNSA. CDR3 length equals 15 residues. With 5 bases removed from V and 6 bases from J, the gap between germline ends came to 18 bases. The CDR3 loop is CASSQRQDLKDTQYF. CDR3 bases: TGTGCCAGCAGCCAAAGACAGGACTTGAAGGATACGCAGTATTTT.

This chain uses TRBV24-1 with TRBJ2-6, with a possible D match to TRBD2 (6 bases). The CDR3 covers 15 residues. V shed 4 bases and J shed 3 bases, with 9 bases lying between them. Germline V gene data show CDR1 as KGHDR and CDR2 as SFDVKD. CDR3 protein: CATSDGGDGANVLTF. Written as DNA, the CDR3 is TGTGCCACCAGTGACGGGGGTGATGGGGCCAACGTCCTGACTTTC.

CDR3 sequence: CASSLGSNRILTGELFF. For the CDR3, the DNA is TGCGCCAGCAGCTTGGGGAGTAATCGGATCCTCACCGGGGAGCTGTTTTTT. J is TRBJ2-2 and V is TRBV5-1; no clear D. The CDR3 is made up of 17 amino acids. V shed 0 bases and J shed 4 bases, with 16 bases lying between them. CDR1 SGHRS and CDR2 YFSETQ come from the germline V gene.

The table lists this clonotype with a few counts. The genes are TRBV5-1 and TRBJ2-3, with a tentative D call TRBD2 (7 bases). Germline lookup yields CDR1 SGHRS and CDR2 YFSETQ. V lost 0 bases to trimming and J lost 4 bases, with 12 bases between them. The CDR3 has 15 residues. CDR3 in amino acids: CASSLDGGLPDTQYF. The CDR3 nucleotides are TGCGCCAGCAGCTTGGACGGGGGGCTACCAGATACGCAGTATTTT.

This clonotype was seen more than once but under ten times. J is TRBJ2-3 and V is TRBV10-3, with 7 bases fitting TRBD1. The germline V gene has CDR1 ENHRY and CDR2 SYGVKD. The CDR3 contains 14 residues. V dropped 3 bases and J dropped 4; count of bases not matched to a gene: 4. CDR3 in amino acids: CAISDHRGPDTQYF. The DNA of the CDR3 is TGTGCCATCAGTGATCACAGGGGCCCAGATACGCAGTATTTT.

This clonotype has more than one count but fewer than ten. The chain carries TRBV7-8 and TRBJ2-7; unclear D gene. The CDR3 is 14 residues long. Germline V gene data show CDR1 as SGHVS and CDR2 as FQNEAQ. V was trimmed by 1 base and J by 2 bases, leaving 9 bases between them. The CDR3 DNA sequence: TGTGCCAGCAGCTTAGAGGTCACAGCCTACGAGCAGTACTTC. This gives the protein CASSLEVTAYEQYF.

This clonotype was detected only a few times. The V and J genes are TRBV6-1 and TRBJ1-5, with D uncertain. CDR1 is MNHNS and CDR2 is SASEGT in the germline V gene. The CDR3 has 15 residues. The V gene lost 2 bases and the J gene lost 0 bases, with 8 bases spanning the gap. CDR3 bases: TGTGCCAGCAGTGAATTCGGAAATAGCAATCAGCCCCAGCATTTT. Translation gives CASSEFGNSNQPQHF.

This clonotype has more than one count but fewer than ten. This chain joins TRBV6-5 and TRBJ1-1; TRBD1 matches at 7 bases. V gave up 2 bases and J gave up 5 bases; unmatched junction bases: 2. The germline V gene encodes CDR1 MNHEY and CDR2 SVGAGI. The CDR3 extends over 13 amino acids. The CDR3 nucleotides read TGTGCCAGCAGTTACGGCAGGGGGACTGAAGCTTTCTTT. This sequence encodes CASSYGRGTEAFF.

CDR3 protein: CASSPDPSNYGYTF. The CDR3 DNA sequence: TGCGCCAGCAGCCCAGACCCGTCTAACTATGGCTACACCTTC. This sequence joins TRBV5-1 and TRBJ1-2; D call uncertain. This CDR3 is 14 amino acids long. The V end was cut by 4 bases, the J end by 0 bases, with 10 bases between. Germline-derived CDR1 and CDR2 are SGHRS and YFSETQ.

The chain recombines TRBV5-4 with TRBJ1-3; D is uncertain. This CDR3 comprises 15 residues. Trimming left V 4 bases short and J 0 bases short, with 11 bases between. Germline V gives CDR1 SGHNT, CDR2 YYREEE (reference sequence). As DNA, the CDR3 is TGTGCCAGCAGCGATGATCCTTACTCTGGAAACACCATATATTTT. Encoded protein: CASSDDPYSGNTIYF.

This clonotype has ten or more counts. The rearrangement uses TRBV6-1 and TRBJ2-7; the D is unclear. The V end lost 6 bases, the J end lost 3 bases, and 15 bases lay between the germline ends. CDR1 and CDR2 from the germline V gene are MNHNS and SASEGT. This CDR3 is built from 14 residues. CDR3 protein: CASSPGPRIYEQYF. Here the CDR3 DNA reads TGTGCCAGCAGCCCGGGCCCTCGGATCTACGAGCAGTACTTC.